This TCR beta chain was retrieved from a study of cytomegalovirus exposure and HLA in healthy donors. CDR1 and CDR2 (germline): SGHDT, YYEEEE. Trimming cost V 4 bases and J 5 bases, with 18 bases left between them. The CDR3 is 15 residues long. Points from the study as a whole: Altogether, some 160 TCR beta chains were recorded as cytomegalovirus-associated. In vitro assays verified that a few CMV-associated chains recognized CMV antigens specifically. The productive fraction for most TCR beta V segments was about 87% or about 30% in an earlier analysis.

Healthy people donating bone marrow made up the donors. As to this clone: Its antigen is undetermined.

It was with 60 Vbeta and 13 Jbeta primers that the PCR ran. Method: immunoSEQ multiplex PCR; TCRdb's copy keeps in-frame clones and lacks some. In the table there are 150,000 to 200,000 clones, about 65% of which are singletons. The TCR comes from a girl under 18 in good health and CMV-seronegative. The rearrangement uses TRBV5-6 and TRBJ1-1, with D hard to call. Sequencing used PBMCs. The CDR3 is CASSPDLGGRTEAFF. The CDR3 coding sequence is TGTGCCAGCAGCCCGGACCTAGGAGGGAGGACTGAAGCTTTCTTT.